This entry concerns a single TCR beta chain. The clone's antigen remains unknown. Per-nucleotide qualities are absent, and no much larger clonotype sits a single base away. The source of the sample is a study of PD-L1 blockade in urothelial cancer (dated by TCRdb to about 2017). Broadly, across the study: Therapy was started in about 2014 for all patients, and atezolizumab 1,200 mg was administered intravenously every 3 weeks. About 85% of the roughly 30 patients were males with bladder-origin urothelial cancer, and about 60% of the 29 reported a prior smoking history. Patients had an ECOG performance status of 0 or 1 and had received between 0 and 3 prior chemotherapy regimens. Blood samples were analyzed 3 weeks after the start of treatment (second dose) and 6 weeks after the start of treatment. Blood samples gave median yields of about 150,000 T cells and over 80,000 unique TCRs, along with a median clonality of around 0.08. Somatic, immune and clinical correlates of response to PD-L1 blockade with atezolizumab in urothelial cancer were the focus of an exploratory multi-omic analysis. TCR sequencing covered pretreatment tumor samples and matched, serially collected peripheral blood taken before and after atezolizumab treatment. Durable clinical benefit was defined as progression-free survival longer than 6 months, and TCR features were also tested against progression-free and overall survival. In the same patients, whole exome sequencing and RNA sequencing of pretreatment tumors were performed in addition to TCR sequencing. Roughly 10 patients reached durable clinical benefit, while some 20 patients did not. Pretreatment blood TCR-seq was available for 30 or so patients, at least one posttreatment blood collection was obtained for 24 patients, and tumor TCR-seq was available for 24 patients. Beyond this particular receptor, the publication reports: Because the sample size was small (n ≈ 29) and many exploratory analyses were performed, the results are intended to be hypothesis-generating. A pretreatment peripheral blood TCR clonality below the median was linked to improved progression-free and overall survival. Among patients with durable benefit, tumor-associated TCR clones showed greater expansion in peripheral blood 3 weeks after treatment started (n ≈ 23, p = 0.022).

The sample's time point label, in plain terms: pretreatment peripheral blood. The cohort included roughly 29 patients with locally advanced or metastatic urothelial carcinoma who were treated at Memorial Sloan Kettering on a trial protocol. Peripheral blood mononuclear cells were collected pretreatment and during treatment, with between 1 and 8 total time points per patient. The Qiagen DNeasy Blood extraction kit was used to purify genomic DNA from total PBMCs and tumor samples. PBMCs were collected pretreatment and during treatment, and were isolated and stored as previously described. Synthetic TCR analog templates were spiked into each PCR to estimate absolute template abundance from read counts. The immunoSEQ assay used bias-controlled V and J gene primers to amplify TCRbeta CDR3 regions from genomic DNA. Sequencing of rearranged TCRbeta segments was performed at approximately 20X coverage. As for the authors' bioinformatics: Clustering was used to correct sequencing errors, and CDR3s were annotated against IMGT so that V, D and J genes could be assigned. Out-of-frame and stop-codon sequences were excluded, and only productive TCRbeta rearrangements were used in downstream analyses. To compute clonality, Shannon entropy was normalized by the log of the number of unique productive sequences and then subtracted from one. Clones differing between time points or between blood and tumor were identified using Fisher's exact test with Benjamini-Hochberg correction, with an adjusted p below 0.01 applied as the threshold. TCRdb took this table from immuneACCESS and kept in-frame rearrangements with V and J called. Such tables lack part of the clones; where checked against another copy, unresolved V genes explain under half of the gap, and the rest is unexplained. The D gene and trimming were derived from the DNA, and the V and J assignments and clone size from that table. Recorded for this sample are around 82,000 clones; 65% to 85% of them occurred a single time. Around 2.1% of the sample rests with the top ten.

The source of this sequence is a man in his fifties or sixties with urothelial cancer. Sequencing used PBMCs, obtained around atezolizumab (anti-PD-L1) treatment.

The DNA sequence reads TGTGCCAGTAGTATGGCCGCCGGGACAGGGGGCAGTGAAAAACTGTTTTTT. Its translation reads: CASSMAAGTGGSEKLFF. The rearranged chain carries TRBV19 and TRBJ1-4; 12 of the junction bases match TRBD1. Spanning cysteine to phenylalanine, the CDR3 consists of 17 amino acids. Of the read, only the CDR3 DNA is kept; its 51 bases are in frame from base 1. After removal of 3 bases from V and 7 bases from J, the junction retains 9 bases not matched to a gene. The germline V gene encodes CDR1 LNHDA and CDR2 SQIVND (reference sequence).